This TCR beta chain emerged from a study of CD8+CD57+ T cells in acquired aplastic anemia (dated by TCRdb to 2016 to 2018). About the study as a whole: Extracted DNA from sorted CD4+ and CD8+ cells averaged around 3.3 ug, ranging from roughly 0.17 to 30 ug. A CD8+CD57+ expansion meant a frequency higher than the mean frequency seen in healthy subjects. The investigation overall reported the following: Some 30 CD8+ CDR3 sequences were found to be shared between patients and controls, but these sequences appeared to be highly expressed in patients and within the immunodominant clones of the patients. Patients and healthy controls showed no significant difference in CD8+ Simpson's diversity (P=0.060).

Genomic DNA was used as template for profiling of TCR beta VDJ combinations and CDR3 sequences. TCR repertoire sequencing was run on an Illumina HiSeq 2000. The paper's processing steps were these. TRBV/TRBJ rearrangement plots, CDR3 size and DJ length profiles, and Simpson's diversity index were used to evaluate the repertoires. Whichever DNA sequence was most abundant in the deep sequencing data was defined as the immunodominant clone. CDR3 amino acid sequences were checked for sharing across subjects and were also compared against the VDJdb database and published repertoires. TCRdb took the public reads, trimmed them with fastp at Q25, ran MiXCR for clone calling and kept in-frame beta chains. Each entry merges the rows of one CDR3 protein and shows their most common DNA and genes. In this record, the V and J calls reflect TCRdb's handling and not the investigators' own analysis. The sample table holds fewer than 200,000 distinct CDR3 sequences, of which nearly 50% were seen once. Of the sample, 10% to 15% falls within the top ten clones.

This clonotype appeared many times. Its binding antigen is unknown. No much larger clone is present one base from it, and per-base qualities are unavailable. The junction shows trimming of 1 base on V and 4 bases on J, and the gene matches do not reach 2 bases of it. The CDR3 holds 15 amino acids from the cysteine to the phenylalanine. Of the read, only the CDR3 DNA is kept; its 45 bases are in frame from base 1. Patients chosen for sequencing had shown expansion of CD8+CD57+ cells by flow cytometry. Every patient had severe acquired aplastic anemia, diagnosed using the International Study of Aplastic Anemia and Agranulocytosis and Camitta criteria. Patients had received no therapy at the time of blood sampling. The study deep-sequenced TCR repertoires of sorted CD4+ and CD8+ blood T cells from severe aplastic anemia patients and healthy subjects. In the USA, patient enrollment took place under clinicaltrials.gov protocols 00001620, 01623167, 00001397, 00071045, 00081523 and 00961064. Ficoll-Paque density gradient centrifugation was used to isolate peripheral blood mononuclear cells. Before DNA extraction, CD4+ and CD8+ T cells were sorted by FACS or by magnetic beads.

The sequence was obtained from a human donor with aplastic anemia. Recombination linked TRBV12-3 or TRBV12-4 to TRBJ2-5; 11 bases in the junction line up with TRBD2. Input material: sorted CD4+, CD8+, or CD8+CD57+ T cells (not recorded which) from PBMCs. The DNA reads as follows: TGTGCCAGCAGTTTAGGGCTAGCGGGGGGAGAGACCCAGTACTTC. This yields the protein CASSLGLAGGETQYF.